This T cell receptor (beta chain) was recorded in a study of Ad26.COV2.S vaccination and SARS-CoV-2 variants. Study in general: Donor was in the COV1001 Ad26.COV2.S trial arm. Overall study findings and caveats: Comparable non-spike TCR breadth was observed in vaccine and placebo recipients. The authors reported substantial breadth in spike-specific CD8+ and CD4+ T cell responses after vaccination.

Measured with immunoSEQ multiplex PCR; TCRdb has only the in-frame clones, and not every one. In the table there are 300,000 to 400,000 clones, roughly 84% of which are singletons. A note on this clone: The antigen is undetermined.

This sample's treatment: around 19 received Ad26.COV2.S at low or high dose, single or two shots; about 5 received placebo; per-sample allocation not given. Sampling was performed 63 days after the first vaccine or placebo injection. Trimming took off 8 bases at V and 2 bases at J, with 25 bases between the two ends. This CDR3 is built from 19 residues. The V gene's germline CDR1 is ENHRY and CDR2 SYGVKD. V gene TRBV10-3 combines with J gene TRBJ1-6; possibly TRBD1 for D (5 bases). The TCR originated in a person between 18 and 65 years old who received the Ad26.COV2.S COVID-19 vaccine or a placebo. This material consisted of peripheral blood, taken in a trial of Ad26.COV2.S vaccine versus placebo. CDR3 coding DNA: TGTGCCATCTCCTCCGGGACCCTGAAGCCCGGTACCTATAATTCACCCCTCCACTTT. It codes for CAISSGTLKPGTYNSPLHF.